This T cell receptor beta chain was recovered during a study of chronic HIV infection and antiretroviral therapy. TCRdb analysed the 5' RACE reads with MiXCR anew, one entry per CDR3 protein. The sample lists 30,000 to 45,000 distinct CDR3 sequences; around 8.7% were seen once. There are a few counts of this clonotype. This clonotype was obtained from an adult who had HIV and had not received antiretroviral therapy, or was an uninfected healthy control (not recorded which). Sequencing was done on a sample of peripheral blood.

The CDR3 protein is CASTQRGGNTEAFF. CDR3 DNA: TGTGCCAGCACCCAAAGAGGGGGGAACACTGAAGCTTTCTTT. The J gene is TRBJ1-1, the V gene TRBV2, with a weak D call TRBD1 (6 bases). The ends were cut back, 7 bases at V and 1 base at J, with 13 bases in the middle. CDR1 and CDR2 from the germline V gene are SNHLY and FYNNEI. This CDR3 comprises 14 residues.